This T cell receptor beta chain originates from a study of shared clonotypes between healthy human individuals. Study-wide findings and caveats: It was the non-shared clonotypes that had lower generation probabilities than clonotypes shared by all four donors.

CD45RO negativity and positive selection for CCR7 defined naive CD8 cells, a population that excluded terminally differentiated effector memory CD45RA+ cells. Sorted subsets were amplified in replicate PCRs using around 220 ng DNA, roughly 30,000 T cell genomes. Measured with immunoSEQ multiplex PCR; TCRdb has only the in-frame clones, and not every one. The profile covers about 590,000 clones, with 95% to 96% appearing a single time and 0.09% to 0.13% taken by the ten largest. V was clipped by 1 base and J by 5 bases; unmatched bases: 9. Germline V gives CDR1 MGHRA, CDR2 YSYEKL. CDR3 length: 16 amino acids. Note on this clone: The target antigen is unknown.

This rearrangement joins TRBV4-1 to TRBJ2-7; 9 bases align to TRBD2. This sequence was found in a young woman in good health. The sequencing input was naive CD8+ T cells sorted from blood. CDR3 coding DNA: TGCGCCAGCAGCCAAGGCTACGGGCGGGAGGGGAACGAGCAGTACTTC. Amino acid sequence: CASSQGYGREGNEQYF.